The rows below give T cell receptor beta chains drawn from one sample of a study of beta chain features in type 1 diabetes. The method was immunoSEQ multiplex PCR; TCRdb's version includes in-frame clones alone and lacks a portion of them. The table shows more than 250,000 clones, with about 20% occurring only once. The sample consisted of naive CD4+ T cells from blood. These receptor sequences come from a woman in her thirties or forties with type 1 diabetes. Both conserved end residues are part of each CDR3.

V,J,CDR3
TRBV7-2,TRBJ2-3,CASSDRLAGATDTQYF
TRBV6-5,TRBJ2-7,CAARGGSYEQYF
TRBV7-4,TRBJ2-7,CASSSGDRYPLGQYF
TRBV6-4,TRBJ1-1,CASKLTGLNTEAFF
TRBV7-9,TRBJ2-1,CASSPGLINEQFF
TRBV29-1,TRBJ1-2,CSVKDRGNTNYGYTF
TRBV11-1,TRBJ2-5,CASSPSVEGRETQYF
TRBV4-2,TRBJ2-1,CASSQDRGHYNEQFF
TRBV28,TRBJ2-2,CASSFGGTGELFF
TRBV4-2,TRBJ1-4,CASSPGQPNEKLFF
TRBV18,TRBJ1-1,CASSPRASGTEAFF
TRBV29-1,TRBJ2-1,CSAPVPGNEQFF
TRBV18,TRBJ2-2,CASSPTGNTGELFF
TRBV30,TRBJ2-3,CASTYTDTQYF
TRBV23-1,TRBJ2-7,CASSQPSRLRRREYEQYF
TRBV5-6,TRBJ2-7,CASTPTGGAYEQYF
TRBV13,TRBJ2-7,CASSFGISGLAYF
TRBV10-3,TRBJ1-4,CAISENTQEKLFF
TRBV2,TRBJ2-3,CASSSSTDTQYF
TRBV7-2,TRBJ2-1,CASSSSGTGVSTEQFF
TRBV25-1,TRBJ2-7,CATPNLRWLVLTYEQYF
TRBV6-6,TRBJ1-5,CASRKFSDRGNQPQHF
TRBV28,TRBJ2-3,CASSLVQGANTDTQYF
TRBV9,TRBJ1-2,CASSVLGANYGYTF
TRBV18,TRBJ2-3,CASSPPGGGTDTQYF
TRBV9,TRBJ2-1,CASSVSLLAYNEQFF
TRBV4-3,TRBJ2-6,CASSRAGTGVSLSGANVLTF
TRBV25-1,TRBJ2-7,CASSPPQAPSYEQYF
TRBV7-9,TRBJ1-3,CASSPAGQAGNTIYF
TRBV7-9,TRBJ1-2,CASSFGTGGGYGYTF
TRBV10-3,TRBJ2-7,CAINPGLAGGVDEQYF
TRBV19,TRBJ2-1,CASSPDRGNEQFF
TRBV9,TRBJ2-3,CASSVEAGQRSTDTQYF
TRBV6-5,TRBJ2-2,CASSTRDSGRGELFF
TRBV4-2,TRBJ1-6,CASSRVRQGLYNSPLHF
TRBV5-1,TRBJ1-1,CASSQQGMGNTEAFF
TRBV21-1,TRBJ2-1,CASNGGSRDEQFF
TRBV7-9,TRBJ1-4,CASSGQGREKLFF